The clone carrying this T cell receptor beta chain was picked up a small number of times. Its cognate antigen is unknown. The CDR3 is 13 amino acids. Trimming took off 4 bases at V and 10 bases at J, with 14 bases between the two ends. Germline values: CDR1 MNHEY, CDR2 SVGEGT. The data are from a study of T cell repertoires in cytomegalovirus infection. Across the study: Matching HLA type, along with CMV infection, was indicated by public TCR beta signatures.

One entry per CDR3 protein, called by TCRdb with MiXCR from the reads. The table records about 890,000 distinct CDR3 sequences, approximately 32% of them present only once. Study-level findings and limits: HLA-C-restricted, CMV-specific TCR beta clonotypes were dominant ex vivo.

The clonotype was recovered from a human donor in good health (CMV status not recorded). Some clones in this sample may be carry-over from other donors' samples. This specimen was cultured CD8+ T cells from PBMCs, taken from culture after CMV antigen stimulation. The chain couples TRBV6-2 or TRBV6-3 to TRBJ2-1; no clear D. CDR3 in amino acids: CASSLFETMEQFF. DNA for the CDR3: TGTGCCAGCAGTTTGTTTGAAACAATGGAGCAGTTCTTC.